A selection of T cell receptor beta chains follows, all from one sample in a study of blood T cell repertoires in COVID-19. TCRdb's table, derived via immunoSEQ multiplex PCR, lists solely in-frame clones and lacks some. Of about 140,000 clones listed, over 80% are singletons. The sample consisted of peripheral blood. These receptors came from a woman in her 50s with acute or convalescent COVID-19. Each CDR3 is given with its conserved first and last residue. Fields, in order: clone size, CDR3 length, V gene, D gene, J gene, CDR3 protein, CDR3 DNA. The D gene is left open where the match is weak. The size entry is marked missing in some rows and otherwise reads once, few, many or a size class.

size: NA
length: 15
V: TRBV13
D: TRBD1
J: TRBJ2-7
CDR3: CASSLARQGGYEQYF
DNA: TGTGCCAGCAGCTTAGCCCGACAGGGGGGGTACGAGCAGTACTTC

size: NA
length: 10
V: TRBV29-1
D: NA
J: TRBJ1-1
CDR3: CSVGDTQAFF
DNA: TGCAGCGTTGGCGACACGCAAGCTTTCTTT

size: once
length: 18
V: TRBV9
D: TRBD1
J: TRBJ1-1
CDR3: CASSVNPDRLSRNTEAFF
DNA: TGTGCCAGCAGCGTAAATCCGGACAGGCTTTCCCGGAACACTGAAGCTTTCTTT

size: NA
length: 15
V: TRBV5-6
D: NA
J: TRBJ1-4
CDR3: CASSHRGMANEKLFF
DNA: TGTGCCAGCAGCCACCGGGGAATGGCTAATGAAAAACTGTTTTTT

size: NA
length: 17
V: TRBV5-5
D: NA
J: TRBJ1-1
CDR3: CASSLGFASKAYTEAFF
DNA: TGTGCCAGCAGCCTCGGTTTCGCTTCGAAAGCGTACACTGAAGCTTTCTTT

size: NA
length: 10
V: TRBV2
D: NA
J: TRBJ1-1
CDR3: CASSAGEAFF
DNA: TGTGCCAGCAGCGCAGGTGAGGCTTTCTTT

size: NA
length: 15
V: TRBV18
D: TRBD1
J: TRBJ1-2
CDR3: CASSNHGQAATGYTF
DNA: TGTGCCAGCTCGAACCACGGACAGGCAGCTACTGGCTACACCTTC

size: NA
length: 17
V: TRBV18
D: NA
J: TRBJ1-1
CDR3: CASSPPAGMRTNTEAFF
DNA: TGTGCCAGCTCACCACCAGCGGGGATGAGAACGAACACTGAAGCTTTCTTT

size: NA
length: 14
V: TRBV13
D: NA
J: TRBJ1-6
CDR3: CASSPTTGNSPLHF
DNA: TGTGCCAGCAGTCCAACTACAGGGAATTCACCCCTCCACTTT

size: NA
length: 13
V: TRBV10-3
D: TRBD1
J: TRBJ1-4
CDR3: CAITPGQAEKLFF
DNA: TGTGCCATCACCCCGGGACAGGCGGAAAAACTGTTTTTT

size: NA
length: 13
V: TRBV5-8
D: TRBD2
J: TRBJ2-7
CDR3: CASTPGGTYEQYF
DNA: TGTGCCAGCACCCCCGGGGGGACCTACGAGCAGTACTTC

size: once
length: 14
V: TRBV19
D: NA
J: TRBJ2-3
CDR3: CASSSGTRTDTQYF
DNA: TGTGCCAGTAGTAGCGGGACGCGCACAGATACGCAGTATTTT

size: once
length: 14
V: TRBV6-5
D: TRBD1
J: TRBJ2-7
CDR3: CASRETGPSYEQYF
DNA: TGTGCCAGCAGGGAGACAGGGCCCTCCTACGAGCAGTACTTC

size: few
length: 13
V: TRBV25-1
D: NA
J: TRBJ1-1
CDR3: CASSEQGRTEAFF
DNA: TGTGCCAGCAGTGAGCAGGGGCGGACTGAAGCTTTCTTT

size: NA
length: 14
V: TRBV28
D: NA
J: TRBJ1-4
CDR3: CASRGPGSNEKLFF
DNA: TGTGCCAGCAGAGGGCCGGGGTCTAATGAAAAACTGTTTTTT

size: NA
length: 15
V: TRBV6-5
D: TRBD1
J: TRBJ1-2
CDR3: CASSYLPGTGGGYTF
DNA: TGTGCCAGCAGTTACCTCCCCGGGACAGGGGGTGGCTACACCTTC

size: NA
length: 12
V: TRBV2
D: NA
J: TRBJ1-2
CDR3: CAGRGVDYGYTF
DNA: TGTGCCGGCAGGGGAGTTGACTATGGCTACACCTTC

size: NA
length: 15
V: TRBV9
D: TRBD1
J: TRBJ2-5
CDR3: CASSVRGRGPETQYF
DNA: TGTGCCAGCAGCGTCCGGGGCAGGGGGCCGGAGACCCAGTACTTC

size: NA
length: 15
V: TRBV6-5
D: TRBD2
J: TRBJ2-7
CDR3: CASSYSGTGGYEQYF
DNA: TGTGCCAGCAGTTACTCGGGAACGGGAGGGTACGAGCAGTACTTC

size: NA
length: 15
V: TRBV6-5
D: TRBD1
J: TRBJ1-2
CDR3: CASSYGQGARYGYTF
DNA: TGTGCCAGCAGTTACGGGCAGGGGGCAAGGTATGGCTACACCTTC

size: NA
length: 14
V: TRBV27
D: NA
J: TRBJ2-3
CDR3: CASSLSSSLNTQYF
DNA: TGTGCCAGCAGTTTATCGTCTAGCTTGAATACGCAGTATTTT

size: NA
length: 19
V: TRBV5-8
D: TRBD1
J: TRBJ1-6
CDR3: CASSRDRVYRSSYNSPLHF
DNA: TGTGCCAGCAGCCGGGACAGGGTATACCGGAGCTCCTATAATTCACCCCTCCACTTT

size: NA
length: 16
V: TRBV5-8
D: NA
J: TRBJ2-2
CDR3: CASRLGLKMNTGELFF
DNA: TGTGCCAGCAGACTCGGACTGAAAATGAACACCGGGGAGCTGTTTTTT

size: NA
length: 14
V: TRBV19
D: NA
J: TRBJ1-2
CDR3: CASSMITGGYGYTF
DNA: TGTGCCAGTAGTATGATAACCGGCGGTTATGGCTACACCTTC

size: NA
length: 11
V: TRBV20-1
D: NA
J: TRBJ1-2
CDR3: CSAFAGSKFQF
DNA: TGCAGTGCCTTCGCGGGCAGTAAGTTCCAGTTC

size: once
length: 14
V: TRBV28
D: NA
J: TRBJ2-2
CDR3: CASSLSGNTGELFF
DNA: TGTGCCAGCAGTTTATCGGGGAACACCGGGGAGCTGTTTTTT

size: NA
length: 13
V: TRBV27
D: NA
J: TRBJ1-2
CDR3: CASSQTGSYGYTF
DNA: TGTGCCAGCAGCCAAACAGGGTCCTATGGCTACACCTTC

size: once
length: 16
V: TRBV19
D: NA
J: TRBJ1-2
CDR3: CASSIDLWGLVYGYTF
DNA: TGTGCCAGTAGTATAGATCTCTGGGGGCTCGTCTATGGCTACACCTTC

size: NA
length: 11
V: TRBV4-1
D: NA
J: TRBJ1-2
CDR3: CASSQEREVYF
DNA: TGCGCCAGCAGCCAAGAGAGGGAGGTCTACTTC

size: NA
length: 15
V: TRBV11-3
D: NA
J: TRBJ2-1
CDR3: CASSFGVSSYNEQFF
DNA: TGTGCCAGCAGCTTCGGGGTCAGCTCCTACAATGAGCAGTTCTTC

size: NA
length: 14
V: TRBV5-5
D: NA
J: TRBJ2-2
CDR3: CASSPFHMTGELFF
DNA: TGTGCCAGCAGCCCCTTTCACATGACCGGGGAGCTGTTTTTT

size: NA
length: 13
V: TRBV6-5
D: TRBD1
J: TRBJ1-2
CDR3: CASRLTGTDGYTF
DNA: TGTGCCAGCAGGCTGACAGGGACCGATGGCTACACCTTC

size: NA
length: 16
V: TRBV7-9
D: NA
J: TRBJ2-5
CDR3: CASSPIMFTKAETQYF
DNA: TGTGCCAGCAGCCCGATTATGTTTACTAAAGCGGAGACCCAGTACTTC

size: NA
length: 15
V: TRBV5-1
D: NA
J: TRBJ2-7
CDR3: CASGGGGTTSYEQYF
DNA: TGCGCCAGCGGGGGAGGGGGGACTACCTCCTACGAGCAGTACTTC

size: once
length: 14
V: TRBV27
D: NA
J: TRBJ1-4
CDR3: CASSLAGQNEKLFF
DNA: TGTGCCAGCAGTTTAGCCGGACAGAATGAAAAACTGTTTTTT

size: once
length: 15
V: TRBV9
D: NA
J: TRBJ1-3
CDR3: CASSVGGDSGNTIYF
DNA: TGTGCCAGCAGCGTAGGCGGTGATTCTGGAAACACCATATATTTT

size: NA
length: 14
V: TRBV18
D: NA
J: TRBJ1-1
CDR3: CASSPSQQNTEAFF
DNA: TGTGCCAGCTCACCGTCGCAACAGAACACTGAAGCTTTCTTT

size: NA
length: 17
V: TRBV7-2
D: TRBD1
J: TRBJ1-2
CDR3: CASSLDPGTGLGYGYTF
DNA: TGTGCCAGCAGCTTAGATCCCGGGACAGGGCTAGGCTATGGCTACACCTTC

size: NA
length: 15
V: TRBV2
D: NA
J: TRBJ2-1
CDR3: CASSEGVASYNEQFF
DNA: TGTGCCAGCAGTGAAGGAGTTGCCTCCTACAATGAGCAGTTCTTC

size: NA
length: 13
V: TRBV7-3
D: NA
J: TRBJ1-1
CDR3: CASSFRERTEAFF
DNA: TGTGCCAGCAGTTTCCGAGAACGGACTGAAGCTTTCTTT

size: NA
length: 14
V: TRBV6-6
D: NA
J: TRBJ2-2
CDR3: CASSPSLLTGELFF
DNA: TGTGCCAGCAGTCCTTCCCTCCTCACCGGGGAGCTGTTTTTT

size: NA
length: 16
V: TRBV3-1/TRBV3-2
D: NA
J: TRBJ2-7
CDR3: CASSQGLAAEDYEQYF
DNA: TGTGCCAGCAGCCAAGGGCTCGCGGCGGAGGACTACGAGCAGTACTTC

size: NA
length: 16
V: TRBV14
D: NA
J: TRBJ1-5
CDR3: CATERRPDSSNQPQHF
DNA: TGTGCCACCGAAAGACGACCGGACAGTAGCAATCAGCCCCAGCATTTT

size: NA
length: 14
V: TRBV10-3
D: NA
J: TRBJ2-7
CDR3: CAISDSLDIYEQYF
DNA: TGTGCCATCAGTGACTCCTTGGACATCTACGAGCAGTACTTC